This T cell receptor beta chain derives from a study of STAT5B mutations in CD4+ large granular lymphocyte leukemia. General study results and limits: Patient CD4-sorted repertoires looked more clonal than healthy CD4+ repertoires, even without putative leukemic clones.

Of note for this clone: Antigen: not known.

Sequencing was at survey level. In the authors' methods: A productive frequency of 2.59 x 10-5 was the lowest detectable. TCRdb's copy holds only in-frame clones and misses some; the assay was immunoSEQ multiplex PCR. From that table come the V and J calls and clone size; the DNA was used to work out D and trimming. The repertoire holds roughly 36,000 clones, with 70% to 90% as singletons. Germline-derived CDR1 and CDR2 are MNHEY and SVGAGI. CDR3 length: 15 residues. Trimming took 6 bases from V and 7 from J, leaving 21 bases between them. J is TRBJ1-2 and V is TRBV6-5, with D maybe TRBD1 (5 bases). This receptor was identified in a human donor in good health. The specimen was CD4+ T cells from blood buffy coats. The CDR3 sequence is CASSLLGLSPGGYTF. CDR3 nucleotides: TGTGCCAGCAGCCTGCTGGGACTTTCCCCTGGTGGCTACACCTTC.